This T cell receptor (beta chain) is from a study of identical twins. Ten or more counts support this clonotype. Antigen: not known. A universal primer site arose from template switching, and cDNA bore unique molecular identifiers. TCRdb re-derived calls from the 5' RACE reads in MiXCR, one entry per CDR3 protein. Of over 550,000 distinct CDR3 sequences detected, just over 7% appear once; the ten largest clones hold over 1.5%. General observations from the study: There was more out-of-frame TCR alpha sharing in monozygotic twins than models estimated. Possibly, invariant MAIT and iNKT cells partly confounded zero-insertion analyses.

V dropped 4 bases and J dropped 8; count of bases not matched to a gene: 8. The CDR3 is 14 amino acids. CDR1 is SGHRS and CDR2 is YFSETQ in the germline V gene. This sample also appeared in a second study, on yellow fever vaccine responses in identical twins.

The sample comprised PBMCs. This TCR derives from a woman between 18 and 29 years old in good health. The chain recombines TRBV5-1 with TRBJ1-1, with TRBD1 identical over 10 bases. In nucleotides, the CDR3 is TGCGCCAGCAGCCTGACAGGGGGCGTTTCCGAAGCTTTCTTT. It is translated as CASSLTGGVSEAFF. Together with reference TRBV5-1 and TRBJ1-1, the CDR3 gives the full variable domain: KAGVTQTPRYLIKTRGQQVTLSCSPISGHRSVSWYQQTPGQGLQFLFEYFSETQRNKGNFPGRFSGRQFSNSRSEMNVSTLELGDSALYLCASSLTGGVSEAFFGQGTRLTVV.